This TCR beta chain was observed in a study of T-cell reconstitution after alpha-beta-depleted transplantation in children (TCRdb year 2016). In terms of the full investigation: T-cell immune reconstitution after TCRalphabeta/CD19-depleted allogeneic hematopoietic cell transplantation in children was quantitatively tracked in the study by means of TCR repertoire profiling. The full study reports these points: Hyperexpanded clone frequencies declined over subsequent months; after one year, T-cell counts and TCRbeta diversity were mostly attributed to newly produced T cells. In some patients, high TCRbeta diversity at day 60 was attributed to recipient T cells and intrathymic progenitors that had survived conditioning. The apparently early recovery of alphabetaT-cell counts about two months after transplant reportedly depended on only several hundred rapidly expanded clones that came from non-depleted graft cells.

The table lists this clonotype with many counts. It lacks a known antigen. The sample holds no much larger clone one base away, and base qualities are not on file. The sample's treatment or condition label, in plain terms: allogeneic hematopoietic cell transplantation with graft depleted of TCRalphabeta T cells and CD19 B cells. The transplant recipients were children given TCRalphabeta/CD19-depleted allogeneic hematopoietic cell grafts. The CDR3 goes from the cysteine to the phenylalanine over 17 residues. The entry retains the CDR3 DNA only, 51 bases that are in frame from base 1. At the junction V is shortened by 3 bases and J by 4 bases; bases outside the gene matches: 8. From a lookup of the germline V gene, CDR1 and CDR2 are MGHRA and YSYEKL. Library generation was performed with PCR. For sequencing, an Illumina HiSeq 2500 was employed. TCR libraries were prepared with molecular barcoding, using unique molecular identifiers to normalize TCRbeta repertoire quantification. TCRdb applied fastp at Q25 and MiXCR to the public reads, then kept only in-frame beta chains. Rows matching on CDR3 protein sequence are summarized as one entry with the most common DNA and genes. This sample holds 600,000 to 700,000 distinct CDR3 sequences; roughly 13% were observed only once. The biggest ten clones account for about 0.77% of the sample.

This specimen consisted of PBMCs, obtained before TCRalphabeta/CD19-depleted stem cell transplant. This receptor was obtained from a girl aged 2-10 years with congenital amegakaryocytic thrombocytopenia, due to receive a stem cell transplant. The chain was built from TRBV4-1 and TRBJ2-1, and 11 bases in between align with TRBD2. CDR3 region: CASSQNRLAGRYNEQFF. The bases read TGCGCCAGCAGCCAGAATAGACTAGCGGGAAGATACAATGAGCAGTTCTTC.